Shown below are 26 T cell receptor beta chains from a single sample sequenced in a study of cytomegalovirus exposure and HLA in healthy donors. PCR used 60 Vbeta primers and 13 Jbeta primers. TCRdb keeps only in-frame clones here, not all; method: immunoSEQ multiplex PCR. The sample includes about 220,000 clones, about 75% seen only once; the top ten take approximately 1.8%. The specimen sequenced was PBMCs. The receptor set was obtained from a male donor in good health and CMV-seronegative.

The rearrangement links TRBV12-5 to TRBJ1-1, with TRBD1 matching over 7 bases. J lost 1 base, V lost 7 bases, and 6 bases had no gene match. This CDR3 region has 14 residues. Germline CDR1 LGHNT, CDR2 FRNRAP. CDR3 in amino acids: CASAPRTGNTEAFF. The CDR3 nucleotides are TGTGCTAGTGCCCCCCGGACAGGGAACACTGAAGCTTTCTTT.

As to this clone: The sample has other DNA sequences that encode this CDR3 too. The chain carries TRBV27 and TRBJ1-5; D unresolved. Trimming shortened V by 2 bases and J by 4 bases, and 9 bases separated the two germline ends. The CDR3 is made up of 14 amino acids. The germline V gene has CDR1 MNHEY and CDR2 SMNVEV (reference sequence). For the CDR3, the DNA is TGTGCCAGCAGTTTAGGAGGTTCTAATCAGCCCCAGCATTTT. Encoded protein: CASSLGGSNQPQHF.

This clone was detected only once. The rearrangement links TRBV23-1 to TRBJ2-3, with 10 positions matching TRBD2. TRBV23-1 is known as an ORF, though its function is uncertain. V shed 9 bases and J 0 bases; nucleotides not matched to a gene: 3. CDR3 length equals 14 residues. CDR3 DNA: TGCGCCAGTATAGCGGGAGGCAGCACAGATACGCAGTATTTT. Translating gives CASIAGGSTDTQYF.

The chain carries TRBV7-2 and TRBJ2-5; TRBD2 matches 8 bases. The trim removed 7 bases at V and 5 bases at J, leaving 9 bases unmatched. The CDR3 loop spans 14 amino acids. Germline V CDR1 and CDR2: SGHTA, FQGNSA. The CDR3 region is CASTLSGDGETQYF. DNA of the CDR3: TGTGCCAGCACCCTTAGCGGGGACGGGGAGACCCAGTACTTC.

This clone was seen only a few times. At the DNA level, this CDR3 is encoded by other sequences in the same sample as well. The chain uses TRBV20-1 and TRBJ2-5; the match to TRBD1 covers 7 bases. This CDR3 has 11 residues. Germline CDR1 reads DFQATT; CDR2 reads SNEGSKA (reference sequence). Unmatched junction bases numbered 1, after V lost 5 bases and J lost 4 bases. The CDR3 sequence is CSASGGETQYF. The CDR3 nucleotides are TGCAGTGCTTCAGGGGGAGAGACCCAGTACTTC.

J is TRBJ1-5 and V is TRBV5-6; no firm D call. CDR1 and CDR2 (germline): SGHDT, YYEEEE. V lost 2 bases, J lost 3 bases, and 9 bases lay in between. The CDR3 extends over 14 amino acids. The CDR3 loop is CASSLHAPNQPQHF. Here the CDR3 DNA reads TGTGCCAGCAGCTTACACGCCCCCAATCAGCCCCAGCATTTT.

The J gene is TRBJ1-2, the V gene TRBV5-6; the match to TRBD1 covers 9 bases. Looked up from germline, CDR1 is SGHDT and CDR2 is YYEEEE. V shed 4 bases, J shed 3 bases, and the junction held 4 bases outside the gene matches. This CDR3 comprises 14 residues. CDR3 sequence: CASSVGQGDYGYTF. DNA of the CDR3: TGTGCCAGCAGCGTGGGACAGGGCGACTATGGCTACACCTTC.

This rearrangement joins TRBV7-2 to TRBJ2-5; no clear D gene. The CDR3 loop spans 13 amino acids. Germline CDR1 is SGHTA and CDR2 is FQGNSA. The ends were cut back, 1 base at V and 9 bases at J, with 12 bases in the middle. The CDR3 here is CASSLGSPASQYF. The CDR3 nucleotides read TGTGCCAGCAGCTTAGGGAGCCCCGCCTCCCAGTACTTC. The entire variable domain, with the rest obtained from reference TRBV7-2 and TRBJ2-5, is as follows: GAGVSQSPSNKVTEKGKDVELRCDPISGHTALYWYRQSLGQGLEFLIYFQGNSAPDKSGLPSDRFSAERTGGSVSTLTIQRTQQEDSAVYLCASSLGSPASQYFGPGTRLLVL.

In its sample, this clone was seen a few times. At one boundary the junction diverges from the germline segment, which might be a read error. CDR3 nucleotides: TGTGCTAGCAGCCTCACAGGGGCCTATGGCTACACCTTC. Protein sequence: CASSLTGAYGYTF. This chain connects TRBV7-7 to TRBJ1-2; 7 bases are a match to TRBD1. This CDR3 has 13 residues. Germline CDR1 reads SSHAT; CDR2 reads FNYEAQ (reference sequence).

Notes on this clone: Different DNA sequences within this sample yield the same CDR3. V is TRBV6-1 and J is TRBJ1-2; 10 positions match TRBD1. Germline V lookup: CDR1 MNHNS, CDR2 SASEGT. There are 18 residues in the CDR3. The V gene end was trimmed by 0 bases and the J gene end by 3 bases; junction bases not matched to a gene: 10. The CDR3 bases are TGTGCCAGCAGTGAAGCGGTGGGGACAGGGGATTACTACTATGGCTACACCTTC. It encodes CASSEAVGTGDYYYGYTF.

The V gene is TRBV14, the J gene TRBJ2-7; 7 bases align to TRBD1. The CDR3 totals 19 residues. V gave up 3 bases and J gave up 3 bases; unmatched junction bases: 20. Germline CDR1 reads SGHDN; CDR2 reads FVKESK. CDR3 nucleotide sequence: TGTGCCAGCAGCCAGGATTTTGGACAGGTAGAGGCCAGGCTCTACGAGCAGTACTTC. This gives the protein CASSQDFGQVEARLYEQYF.

This sequence joins TRBV4-3 and TRBJ1-1, with 8 bases that match TRBD1. The CDR3 spans 15 residues. V gave up 0 bases and J gave up 8 bases; unmatched junction bases: 8. The germline CDR1 and CDR2 sequences are LGHNA and YSLEER. CDR3 DNA sequence: TGCGCCAGCAGCCAAGATCCTCGCACAGGGGGGGAAGCTTTCTTT. Amino acid sequence: CASSQDPRTGGEAFF.

This chain joins TRBV5-5 and TRBJ2-7; D is unresolved. Germline V gives CDR1 SGHKS, CDR2 YYEKEE (reference sequence). This CDR3 contains 14 residues. V was clipped by 1 base and J by 0 bases, with 8 bases between them. The CDR3 protein is CASSLRSSSYEQYF. In nucleotides, the CDR3 is TGTGCCAGCAGCTTGCGGAGCAGCTCCTACGAGCAGTACTTC. Combining the CDR3 with reference TRBV5-5 and TRBJ2-7 gives the whole variable domain DAGVTQSPTHLIKTRGQQVTLRCSPISGHKSVSWYQQVLGQGPQFIFQYYEKEERGRGNFPDRFSARQFPNYSSELNVNALLLGDSALYLCASSLRSSSYEQYFGPGTRLTVT.

The V call is TRBV7-8, the J call TRBJ1-6; D not resolved. Germline values: CDR1 SGHVS, CDR2 FQNEAQ. With 1 base removed from V and 5 bases from J, the gap between germline ends came to 6 bases. The CDR3 runs 14 residues. The CDR3 DNA is TGTGCCAGCAGCTTAGATTTCAATAATTCACCCCTCCACTTT. Encoded protein: CASSLDFNNSPLHF.

The rearrangement joins TRBV28 to TRBJ1-5; 10 bases map to TRBD1. CDR3 length: 16 amino acids. V shed 5 bases and J 6 bases; nucleotides not matched to a gene: 10. Germline CDR1 is MDHEN and CDR2 is SYDVKM. The DNA of the CDR3 is TGTGCCAGCAGTCCAATTACCGGGACAGGGGCTCAGCCCCAGCATTTT. Protein sequence: CASSPITGTGAQPQHF. The variable domain in full, completed from reference TRBV28 and TRBJ1-5, reads DVKVTQSSRYLVKRTGEKVFLECVQDMDHENMFWYRQDPGLGLRLIYFSYDVKMKEKGDIPEGYSVSREKKERFSLILESASTNQTSMYLCASSPITGTGAQPQHFGDGTRLSIL.

V usage is TRBV4-1 and J usage is TRBJ1-3; D is ambiguous. The V and J ends lost 0 bases and 0 bases respectively, with 9 bases between them. Per germline, CDR1 MGHRA and CDR2 YSYEKL. The CDR3 has 16 amino acids. The CDR3 region is CASSQELRSSGNTIYF. The CDR3 nucleotides are TGCGCCAGCAGCCAAGAACTGAGGAGCTCTGGAAACACCATATATTTT.

The rearrangement uses TRBV7-9 and TRBJ1-4; D is unresolved. Germline-derived CDR1 and CDR2 are SEHNR and FQNEAQ (reference sequence). Between the trimmed V and J ends, which lost 5 bases and 0 bases, there was a span of 7 bases. The CDR3 sequence is 14 residues long. DNA for the CDR3: TGTGCCAGCAGCCCGGTGGCAACTAATGAAAAACTGTTTTTT. This translates into CASSPVATNEKLFF.

A few counts support this clone. V gene TRBV28 combines with J gene TRBJ1-5; TRBD1 agrees at 7 bases. The CDR3 consists of 14 residues. V trimming: 8 bases; J trimming: 9 bases; junction bases outside the gene matches: 13. In germline, CDR1 is MDHEN, CDR2 SYDVKM. In nucleotides, the CDR3 is TGTGCCAGCGGCGGCCCGGGACAGCTTCGGCCCCAGCATTTT. Its protein is CASGGPGQLRPQHF.

The rearrangement links TRBV6-5 to TRBJ2-7; 11 bases are shared with TRBD2. Germline CDR1 MNHEY, CDR2 SVGAGI. This CDR3 is 15 amino acids long. V was clipped by 6 bases and J by 1 base; unmatched bases: 5. The CDR3 is CASSFSGRGSYEQYF. CDR3 nucleotide sequence: TGTGCCAGCAGCTTTAGCGGGAGGGGATCCTACGAGCAGTACTTC.

The chain is built from TRBV25-1 and TRBJ2-1, with D maybe TRBD1 (6 bases). The CDR3 is made up of 11 amino acids. Trimming removed 3 bases from V and 12 bases from J, with 9 bases in between. Germline V gene data show CDR1 as MGHDK and CDR2 as SYGVNS. The CDR3 DNA reads as TGTGCCAGCAGTGAGCAGGGGACGCAGTTCTTC. The encoded protein is CASSEQGTQFF.

V usage is TRBV7-9 and J usage is TRBJ2-4; 10 positions agree with TRBD1. Germline-derived CDR1 and CDR2 are SEHNR and FQNEAQ (reference sequence). CDR3 length equals 15 residues. Trimming at V came to 4 bases and at J to 5 bases, leaving 5 bases not matched to a gene. CDR3 residues: CASSSPGTGENIQYF. DNA for the CDR3: TGTGCCAGCAGCTCACCCGGGACAGGGGAAAACATTCAGTACTTC.

This sequence joins TRBV27 and TRBJ2-7; possible D gene TRBD1, 7 bases. Trimming shortened V by 7 bases and J by 3 bases, and 16 bases separated the two germline ends. The CDR3 is 14 amino acids. Germline CDR1 and CDR2: MNHEY and SMNVEV (reference sequence). CDR3 amino acids: CASTSGGKGYEQYF. In DNA, the CDR3 is TGTGCCAGCACATCAGGGGGGAAAGGCTACGAGCAGTACTTC.

The chain uses TRBV6-1 and TRBJ1-6; no clear D gene. V dropped 11 bases and J dropped 8 bases, with 16 bases sitting between them. The CDR3 has 13 residues. The germline V gene has CDR1 MNHNS and CDR2 SASEGT. The CDR3 nucleotides are TGTGCCGGCCGAAAATTTTCTTATTCACCCCTCCACTTT. Its protein is CAGRKFSYSPLHF.

V gene TRBV27 combines with J gene TRBJ2-7, with 10 bases fitting TRBD1. The J segment lost 6 bases and the V segment lost 6 bases, leaving 8 bases of the junction unmatched. The CDR3 has 14 amino acids. Germline V gene sequence: CDR1 MNHEY, CDR2 SMNVEV (reference sequence). The CDR3 sequence: CASSLRDRGTEQYF. CDR3 sequence (DNA): TGTGCCAGCAGCCTCCGGGACAGGGGCACCGAGCAGTACTTC.

The rearrangement joins TRBV9 to TRBJ1-1; D ambiguous. The CDR3 loop spans 15 amino acids. Deletions cut 6 bases from V and 6 bases from J, with 21 bases between. Germline assignment: CDR1 SGDLS and CDR2 YYNGEE. The CDR3 sequence: CASTQSGISNAEAFF. DNA for the CDR3: TGTGCCAGCACCCAATCCGGGATCTCTAATGCTGAAGCTTTCTTT.

This clone was observed a few times. The chain uses TRBV5-5 and TRBJ1-4, with 12 bases matching TRBD1. CDR1 is SGHKS and CDR2 is YYEKEE in the germline V gene (reference sequence). Unmatched junction bases numbered 4, after V lost 0 bases and J lost 7 bases. CDR3 length equals 16 residues. CDR3 in DNA: TGTGCCAGCAGCTTGGGGGGACAGGGGGCCAGTGAAAAACTGTTTTTT. Protein sequence: CASSLGGQGASEKLFF.